The text below deals with one T cell receptor beta chain. This specimen comes from a study of blood T cell repertoires in COVID-19. Whole-study context: Whether acute or convalescent, the COVID-19 samples came from the United States, Italy and Spain. T cells, B-cell-depleted T cells, or PBMCs provided the cDNA or gDNA that served as material.

Source study methods: Amplification of reference gene primers provided the estimated nucleated cell counts. Data came from immunoSEQ multiplex PCR; TCRdb stores just in-frame clones and leaves some out. Clone size and the V and J calls come from that table; the DNA yielded D and trimming. The sample holds 50,000 or so clones, roughly 91% seen once. The CDR3 runs to 12 residues. V is TRBV21-1 and J is TRBJ2-7; the table names TRBD2, a call not compared with the DNA. TRBV21-1 constitutes a pseudogene. The specimen was peripheral blood. The TCR was taken from a man aged 45-60 years with active COVID-19. The CDR3 protein is CASRRGSYEQYF. The CDR3 nucleotides read TGTGCCAGCCGGAGGGGCTCCTACGAGCAGTACTTC.